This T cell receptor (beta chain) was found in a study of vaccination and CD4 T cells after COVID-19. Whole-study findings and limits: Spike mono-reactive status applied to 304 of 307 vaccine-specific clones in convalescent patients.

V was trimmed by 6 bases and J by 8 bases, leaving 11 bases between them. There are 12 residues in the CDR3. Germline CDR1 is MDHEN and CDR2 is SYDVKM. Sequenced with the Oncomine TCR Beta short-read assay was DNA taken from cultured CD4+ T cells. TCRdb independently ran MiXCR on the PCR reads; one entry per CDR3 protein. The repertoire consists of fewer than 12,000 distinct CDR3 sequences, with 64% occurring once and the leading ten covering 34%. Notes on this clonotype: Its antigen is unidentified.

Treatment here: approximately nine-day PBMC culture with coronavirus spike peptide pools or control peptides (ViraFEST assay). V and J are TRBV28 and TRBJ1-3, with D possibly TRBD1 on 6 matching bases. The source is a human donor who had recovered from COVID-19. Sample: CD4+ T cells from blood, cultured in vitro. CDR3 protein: CASRQGRDTIYF. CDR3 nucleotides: TGTGCCAGCAGACAGGGTAGGGACACCATATATTTT.